This T cell receptor beta chain emerged from a study of identical twins. Regarding the study as a whole: A lower insertion count was a feature of abundant cord blood beta clonotypes, with no such feature in memory repertoires.

One entry per CDR3 protein, called by TCRdb with MiXCR from the 5' RACE reads. The sample consists of about 660,000 distinct CDR3 sequences, under 9% of them appearing once. Regarding this clonotype: Its antigen is not known.

No donor was unhealthy or non-Caucasian. The germline gives CDR1 DFQATT, CDR2 SNEGSKA (reference sequence). The V end lost 6 bases, the J end lost 0 bases, and 17 bases lay between the germline ends. The CDR3 has 15 amino acids. The data were also submitted as part of a second study, on yellow fever vaccine responses in identical twins. That work adds: Twins reportedly mounted vaccine T cell responses that seemed partly convergent, partly personalized.

This receptor was identified in a woman aged 18-29 years in good health. Sample: PBMCs. The genes are TRBV20-1 and TRBJ2-5; D is unresolved. The CDR3 DNA is TGCAGTGCAAGACCACCCTGGTCAAACCAAGAGACCCAGTACTTC. Translation gives CSARPPWSNQETQYF.